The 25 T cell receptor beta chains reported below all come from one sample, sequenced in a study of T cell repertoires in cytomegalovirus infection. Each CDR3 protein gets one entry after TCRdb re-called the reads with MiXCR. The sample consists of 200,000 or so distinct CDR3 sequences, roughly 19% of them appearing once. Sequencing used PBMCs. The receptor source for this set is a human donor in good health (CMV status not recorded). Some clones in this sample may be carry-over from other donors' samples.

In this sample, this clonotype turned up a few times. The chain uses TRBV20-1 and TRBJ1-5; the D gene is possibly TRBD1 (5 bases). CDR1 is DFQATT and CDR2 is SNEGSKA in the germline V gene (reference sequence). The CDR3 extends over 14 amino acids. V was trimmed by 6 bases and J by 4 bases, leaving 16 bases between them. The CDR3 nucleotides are TGCAGTGCCCGACGAGAGGCAGGGAATCAGCCCCAGCATTTT. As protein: CSARREAGNQPQHF.

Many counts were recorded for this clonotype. The CDR3 here is CASSYERGPYEQYF. CDR3 sequence (DNA): TGTGCCAGCAGCTATGAACGGGGGCCCTACGAGCAGTACTTC. The chain couples TRBV7-2 to TRBJ2-7; tentatively, D is TRBD1 or TRBD2 (6 bases each). This CDR3 comprises 14 residues. Deletions cut 4 bases from V and 2 bases from J, with 12 bases between. Per germline, CDR1 SGHTA and CDR2 FQGNSA.

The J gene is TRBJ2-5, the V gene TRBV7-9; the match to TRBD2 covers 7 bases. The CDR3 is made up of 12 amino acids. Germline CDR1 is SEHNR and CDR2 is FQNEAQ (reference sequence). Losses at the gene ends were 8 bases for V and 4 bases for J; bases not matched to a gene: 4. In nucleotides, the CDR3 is TGTGCCAGCGGTTGGGGGGGAGAGACCCAGTACTTC. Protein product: CASGWGGETQYF.

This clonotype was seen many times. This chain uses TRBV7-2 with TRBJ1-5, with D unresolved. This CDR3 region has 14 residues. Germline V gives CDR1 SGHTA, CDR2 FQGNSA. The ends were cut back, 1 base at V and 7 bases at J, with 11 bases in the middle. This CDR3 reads CASSLGQVRQPQHF. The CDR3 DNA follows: TGTGCCAGCAGCTTAGGGCAGGTTAGGCAGCCCCAGCATTTT. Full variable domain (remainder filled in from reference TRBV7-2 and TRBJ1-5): GAGVSQSPSNKVTEKGKDVELRCDPISGHTALYWYRQSLGQGLEFLIYFQGNSAPDKSGLPSDRFSAERTGGSVSTLTIQRTQQEDSAVYLCASSLGQVRQPQHFGDGTRLSIL.

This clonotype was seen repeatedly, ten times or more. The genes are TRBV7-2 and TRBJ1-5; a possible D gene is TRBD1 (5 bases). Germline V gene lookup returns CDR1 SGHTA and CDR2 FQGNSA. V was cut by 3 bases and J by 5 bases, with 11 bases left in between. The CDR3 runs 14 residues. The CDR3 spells CASSFRDGHQPQHF. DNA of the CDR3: TGTGCCAGCAGCTTCCGGGACGGCCATCAGCCCCAGCATTTT.

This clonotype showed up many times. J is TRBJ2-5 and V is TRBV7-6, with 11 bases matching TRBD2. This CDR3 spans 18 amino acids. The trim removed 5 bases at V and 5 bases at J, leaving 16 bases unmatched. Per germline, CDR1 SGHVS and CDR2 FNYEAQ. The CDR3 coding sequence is TGTGCCAGCAGCACCACTAGCGGGAGCGAACAACAGCGGGAGACCCAGTACTTC. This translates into CASSTTSGSEQQRETQYF.

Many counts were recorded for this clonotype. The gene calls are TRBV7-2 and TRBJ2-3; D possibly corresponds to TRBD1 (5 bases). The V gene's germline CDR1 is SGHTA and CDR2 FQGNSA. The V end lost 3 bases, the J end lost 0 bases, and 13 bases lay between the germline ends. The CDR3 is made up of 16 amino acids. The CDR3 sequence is CASSLKAQVSTDTQYF. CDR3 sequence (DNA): TGTGCCAGCAGCTTGAAGGCACAGGTTAGCACAGATACGCAGTATTTT.

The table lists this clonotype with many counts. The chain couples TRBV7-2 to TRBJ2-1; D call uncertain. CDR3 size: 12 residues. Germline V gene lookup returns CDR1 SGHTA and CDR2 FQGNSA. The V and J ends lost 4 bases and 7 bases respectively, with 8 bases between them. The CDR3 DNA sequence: TGTGCCAGCAGCTCAACTGGGAATGAGCAGTTCTTC. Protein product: CASSSTGNEQFF. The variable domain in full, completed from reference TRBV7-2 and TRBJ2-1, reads GAGVSQSPSNKVTEKGKDVELRCDPISGHTALYWYRQSLGQGLEFLIYFQGNSAPDKSGLPSDRFSAERTGGSVSTLTIQRTQQEDSAVYLCASSSTGNEQFFGPGTRLTVL.

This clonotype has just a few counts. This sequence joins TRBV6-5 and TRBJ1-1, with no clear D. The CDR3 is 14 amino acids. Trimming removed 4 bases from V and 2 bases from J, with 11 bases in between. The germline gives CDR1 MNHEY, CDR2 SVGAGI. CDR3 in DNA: TGTGCCAGCAGTTCCCCGGGCGGTAACACTGAAGCTTTCTTT. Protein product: CASSSPGGNTEAFF.

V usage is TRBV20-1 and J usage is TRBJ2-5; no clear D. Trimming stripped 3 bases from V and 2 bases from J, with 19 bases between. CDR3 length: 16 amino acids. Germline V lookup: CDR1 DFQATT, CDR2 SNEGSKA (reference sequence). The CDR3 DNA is TGCAGTGCTAGTCCTGGCCGGGTTAGGGCTCAAGAGACCCAGTACTTC. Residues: CSASPGRVRAQETQYF.

CDR3 coding DNA: TGTGCCACCGGTGGAGGCGGGACATCCTACAATGAGCAGTTCTTC. It encodes CATGGGGTSYNEQFF. This rearrangement joins TRBV24-1 to TRBJ2-1; D could derive from TRBD1 or TRBD2 (6 bases each). The V and J ends lost 9 bases and 1 base respectively, with 15 bases between them. CDR1 is KGHDR and CDR2 is SFDVKD in the germline V gene. The CDR3 consists of 15 residues.

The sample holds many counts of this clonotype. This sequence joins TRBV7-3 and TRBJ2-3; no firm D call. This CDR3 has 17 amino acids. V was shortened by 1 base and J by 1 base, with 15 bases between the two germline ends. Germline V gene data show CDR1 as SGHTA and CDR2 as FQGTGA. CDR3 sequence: CASSLNSRSLGTDTQYF. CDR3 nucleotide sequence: TGTGCCAGCAGCTTAAACTCGCGAAGTCTTGGCACAGATACGCAGTATTTT.

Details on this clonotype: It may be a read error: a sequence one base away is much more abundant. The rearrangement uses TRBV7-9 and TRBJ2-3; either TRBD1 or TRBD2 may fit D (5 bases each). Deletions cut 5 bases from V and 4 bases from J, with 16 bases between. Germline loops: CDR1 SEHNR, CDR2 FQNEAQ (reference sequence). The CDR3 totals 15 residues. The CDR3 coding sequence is TGTGCCAGCAGCCAGGGACCAGTGCGGGCAGATACGCAGTATTTT. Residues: CASSQGPVRADTQYF.

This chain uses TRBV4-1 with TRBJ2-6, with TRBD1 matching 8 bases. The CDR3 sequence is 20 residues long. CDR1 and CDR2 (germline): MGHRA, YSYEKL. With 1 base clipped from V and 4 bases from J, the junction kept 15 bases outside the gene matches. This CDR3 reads CASSQAPSRTGLSGANVLTF. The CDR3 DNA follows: TGCGCCAGCAGCCAAGCACCGAGTAGGACAGGGCTTTCGGGGGCCAACGTCCTGACTTTC.

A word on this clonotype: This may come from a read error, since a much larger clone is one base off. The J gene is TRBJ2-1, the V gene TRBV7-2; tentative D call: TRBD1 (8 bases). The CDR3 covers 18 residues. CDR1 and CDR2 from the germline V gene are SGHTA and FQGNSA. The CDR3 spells CASGLVTGVGGGFNEQFF. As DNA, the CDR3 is TGTGCCAGCGGCTTAGTGACAGGGGTAGGGGGGGGGTTTAATGAGCAGTTCTTC. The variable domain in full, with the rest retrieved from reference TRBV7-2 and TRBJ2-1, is GAGVSQSPSNKVTEKGKDVELRCDPISGHTALYWYRQSLGQGLEFLIYFQGNSAPDKSGLPSDRFSAERTGGSVSTLTIQRTQQEDSAVYLCASGLVTGVGGGFNEQFFGPGTRLTVL.

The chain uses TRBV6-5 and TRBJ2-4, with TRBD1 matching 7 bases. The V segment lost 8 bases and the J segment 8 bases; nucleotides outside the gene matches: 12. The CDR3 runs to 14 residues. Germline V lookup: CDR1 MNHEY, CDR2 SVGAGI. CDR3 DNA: TGTGCCAGCTCTGAGGGGGCTGGATTCGACATTCAGTACTTC. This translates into CASSEGAGFDIQYF.

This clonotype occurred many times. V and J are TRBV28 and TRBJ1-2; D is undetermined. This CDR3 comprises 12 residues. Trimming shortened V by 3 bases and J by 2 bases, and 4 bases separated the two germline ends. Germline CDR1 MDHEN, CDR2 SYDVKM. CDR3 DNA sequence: TGTGCCAGCAGTTTTTTAAACTATGGCTACACCTTC. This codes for CASSFLNYGYTF.

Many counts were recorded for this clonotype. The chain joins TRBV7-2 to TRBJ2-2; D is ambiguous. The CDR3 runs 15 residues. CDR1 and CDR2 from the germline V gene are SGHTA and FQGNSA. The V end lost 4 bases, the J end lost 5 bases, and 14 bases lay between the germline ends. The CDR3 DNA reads TGTGCCAGCAGCTCACAGCCCCAGGCGACCGGGGAGCTGTTTTTT. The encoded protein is CASSSQPQATGELFF.

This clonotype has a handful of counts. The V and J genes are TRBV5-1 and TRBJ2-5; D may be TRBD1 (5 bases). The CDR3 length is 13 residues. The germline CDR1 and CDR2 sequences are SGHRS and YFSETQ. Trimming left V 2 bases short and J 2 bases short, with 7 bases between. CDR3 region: CASSFAGQETQYF. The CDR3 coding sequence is TGCGCCAGCAGCTTTGCAGGGCAAGAGACCCAGTACTTC.

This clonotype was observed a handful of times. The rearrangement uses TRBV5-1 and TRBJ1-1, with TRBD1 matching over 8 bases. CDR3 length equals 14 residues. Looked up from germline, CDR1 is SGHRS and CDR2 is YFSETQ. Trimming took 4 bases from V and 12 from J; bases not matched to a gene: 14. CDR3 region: CASSPDSGGATPFF. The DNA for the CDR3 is TGCGCCAGCAGCCCGGACTCAGGGGGCGCGACACCTTTCTTT.

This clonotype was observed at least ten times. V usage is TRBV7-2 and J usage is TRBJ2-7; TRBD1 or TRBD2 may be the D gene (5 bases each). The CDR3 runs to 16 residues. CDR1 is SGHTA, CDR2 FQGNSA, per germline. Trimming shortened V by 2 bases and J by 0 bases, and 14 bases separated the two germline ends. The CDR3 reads CASSLKLGEFSYEQYF. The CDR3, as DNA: TGTGCCAGCAGCTTAAAGTTGGGGGAGTTCTCCTACGAGCAGTACTTC.

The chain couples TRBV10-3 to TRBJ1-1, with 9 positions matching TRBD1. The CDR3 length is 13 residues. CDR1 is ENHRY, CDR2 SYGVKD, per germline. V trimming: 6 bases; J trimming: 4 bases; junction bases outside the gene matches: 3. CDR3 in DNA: TGTGCCATCAGATCGGACAGGGGCACTGAAGCTTTCTTT. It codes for CAIRSDRGTEAFF.

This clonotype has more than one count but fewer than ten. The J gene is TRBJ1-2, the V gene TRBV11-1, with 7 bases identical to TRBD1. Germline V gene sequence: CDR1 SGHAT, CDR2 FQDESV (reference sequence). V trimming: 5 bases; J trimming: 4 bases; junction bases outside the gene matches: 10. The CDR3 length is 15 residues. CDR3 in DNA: TGTGCCAGCAGCCCTCCGACAGGGATCAGCTATGGCTACACCTTC. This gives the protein CASSPPTGISYGYTF. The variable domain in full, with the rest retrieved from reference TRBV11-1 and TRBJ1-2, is EAEVAQSPRYKITEKSQAVAFWCDPISGHATLYWYRQILGQGPELLVQFQDESVVDDSQLPKDRFSAERLKGVDSTLKIQPAELGDSAMYLCASSPPTGISYGYTFGSGTRLTVV.

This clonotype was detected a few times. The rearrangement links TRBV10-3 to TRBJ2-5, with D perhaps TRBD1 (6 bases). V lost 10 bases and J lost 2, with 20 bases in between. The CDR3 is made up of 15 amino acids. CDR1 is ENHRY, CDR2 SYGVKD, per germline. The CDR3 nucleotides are TGTGCCACCAGGGGTAAAGGGACGGATCAAGAGACCCAGTACTTC. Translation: CATRGKGTDQETQYF.

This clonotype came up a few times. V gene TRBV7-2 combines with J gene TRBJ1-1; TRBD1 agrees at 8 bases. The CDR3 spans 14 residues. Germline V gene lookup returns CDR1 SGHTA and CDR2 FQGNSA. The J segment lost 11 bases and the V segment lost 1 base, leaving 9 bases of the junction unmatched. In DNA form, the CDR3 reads TGTGCCAGCAGCTTAGGTGGACAGGGCGCTGGGGCTTTCTTT. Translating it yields CASSLGGQGAGAFF.